These 6 T cell receptor beta chains originate from one sample sequenced in a study of T cells in Graves' hyperthyroidism and ophthalmopathy. Researchers amplified the TCR beta CDR3 regions from RNA transcripts. The HTBI set primed first-round TCR CDR3 RT-PCR. Each CDR3 protein gets one entry after TCRdb re-called the multiplex PCR reads with MiXCR. The table shows about 610,000 distinct CDR3 sequences, with 14% to 15% occurring only once. Material for sequencing was blood. Source of these receptors: a woman in her thirties or forties with Graves' ophthalmopathy.

This clonotype showed up just a few times. The chain has TRBV7-8 and TRBJ2-7, with 10 nucleotides matching TRBD1. The CDR3 is made up of 17 amino acids. CDR1 SGHVS and CDR2 FQNEAQ come from the germline V gene. With 1 base clipped from V and 4 bases from J, the junction kept 10 bases outside the gene matches. The CDR3 loop is CASSLEAQWTGGYEQYF. The CDR3 DNA is TGTGCCAGCAGCTTAGAGGCCCAGTGGACAGGGGGGTACGAGCAGTACTTC.

This clonotype was seen ten or more times. The chain carries TRBV19 and TRBJ1-2; D uncertain. The germline CDR1 and CDR2 sequences are LNHDA and SQIVND (reference sequence). V dropped 3 bases and J dropped 4 bases, with 9 bases sitting between them. The CDR3 has 13 amino acids. CDR3 sequence (DNA): TGTGCCAGTAGTATGGGCCTAGGCTATGGCTACACCTTC. Translation gives CASSMGLGYGYTF.

This clonotype was picked up many times. V usage is TRBV28 and J usage is TRBJ2-5, with 11 bases fitting TRBD2. Germline-derived CDR1 and CDR2 are MDHEN and SYDVKM. J lost 0 bases, V lost 5 bases, and 11 bases had no gene match. The CDR3 runs 18 residues. CDR3 residues: CASSPRVAGGLYQETQYF. DNA of the CDR3: TGTGCCAGCAGTCCCCGGGTAGCGGGAGGGTTGTACCAAGAGACCCAGTACTTC.

This clonotype was counted ten times or more. The chain employs TRBV28 and TRBJ2-7; a weak D match, TRBD1 (5 bases). The length of the CDR3 is 16 residues. Germline CDR1 and CDR2: MDHEN and SYDVKM. Trimming pared 7 bases from V and 0 bases from J, leaving 19 bases between. The CDR3 is CASTPATETDSYEQYF. CDR3 nucleotides: TGTGCCAGCACCCCGGCGACAGAGACCGACTCCTACGAGCAGTACTTC.

This clonotype was seen more than once but under ten times. The genes are TRBV30 and TRBJ2-2, with 13 positions matching TRBD2. This CDR3 is built from 19 residues. With V trimmed by 1 base and J by 0 bases, 8 bases remained unmatched. The V gene's germline CDR1 is GTSNPN and CDR2 SVGIG (reference sequence). CDR3 sequence (DNA): TGTGCCTGGAGTGCCGGACGGACTAGCGGGAGACCGAACACCGGGGAGCTGTTTTTT. Translated, it gives CAWSAGRTSGRPNTGELFF.

This clonotype appeared many times. The chain's CDR3 is CSARYAGSNQPQHF. The CDR3 DNA is TGCAGTGCTAGATATGCCGGTTCAAATCAGCCCCAGCATTTT. The chain has TRBV20-1 and TRBJ1-5, with D unclear. The V and J ends lost 2 bases and 4 bases respectively, with 12 bases between them. The CDR3 loop spans 14 amino acids. CDR1 and CDR2 (germline): DFQATT, SNEGSKA (reference sequence).